This TCR beta chain originates from a study of T cell responses to AZD1222 COVID-19 vaccine (dated by TCRdb to the early 2020s). In terms of the full investigation: A total of just over 230 trial participants underwent TCR sequencing, of whom 200 to 220 received two doses of AZD1222 and some 26 received two doses of the MenACWY control vaccine. Trial participants were enrolled by age into 18-55, 56-69 and 70-plus year subgroups, with roughly 150, 30 and 60 TCR-sequenced participants respectively.

What the study reported, not specific to this receptor: Most participants were white British and females outnumbered males, and the authors suggested that clonal diversity may have been underestimated. Because no samples from the day 14 peak response were available, repertoires could be characterized only after the peak T cell response. Epitopes outside the regions mutated in the B.1.351 and B.1.1.7 variants were reportedly recognized by nearly half of the unique spike-specific TCRs. After two AZD1222 doses, spike-specific TCR breadth and depth were significantly higher than at day 0 and than in MenACWY recipients. Conclusions about previously exposed vaccinees are limited, since just 5 to 7 AZD1222 recipients were seropositive for SARS-CoV-2 at baseline. In the small 56-69-year group, the increase in depth fell short of significance, most likely because of low power. The whole spike protein was spanned by vaccine-associated CD4 TCRs, and dominant responses were seen in regions 160-218 and 743-854.

The time point label for this specimen denotes: about 28 days (+/-7) after the second vaccine dose. AZD1222 recipients with second doses at about 4 weeks or about 12 weeks were pooled, because spike-specific TCR depth and breadth did not differ between schedules. Vaccinee samples were obtained from the UK trials COV001 and COV002, which included a single-blind randomized controlled phase 2/3 trial of AZD1222 (ChAdOx1 nCoV-19) in healthy adults. Trial participant PBMC samples were collected at day 0 and day 28 after the second dose for TCRbeta chain sequencing. The germline V gene provides CDR1 SQVTM and CDR2 ANQGSEA. V has 4 bases trimmed and J has 1 base trimmed; junction bases matching no gene number 5. The cysteine opens and the phenylalanine closes a CDR3 of 15 amino acids. The entry retains the CDR3 DNA only, 45 bases that are in frame from base 1. The CDR3 regions of human TCRbeta chains were subjected to immunosequencing. The paper's processing steps were these. Repertoire TCRs were checked for matches against a reference library of SARS-CoV-2-specific TCRs that had been generated using the MIRA antigen-specificity platform. Breadth meant the fraction of unique TCRs that were SARS-CoV-2-associated, whereas depth meant the fraction of total T cells that were SARS-CoV-2-associated. Using the MIRA data, each spike-specific TCR was assigned both to the spike region to which the TCR was reactive and to a CD4 or CD8 class. Log10-transformed breadth and depth values were compared by one-way ANOVA with Sidak's multiple comparisons tests. Imported from immuneACCESS, the table was reduced by TCRdb to in-frame sequences with V and J called. These copies leave out some clones; in studies compared against another copy, an unresolved V gene accounts for under half, and the cause of the remainder is not known. V and J calls and clone size come straight from that table; D and trimming were deduced from the DNA. This sample lists roughly 150,000 clones; around 91% were detected once. The ten largest account for roughly 6% of the sample.

On this clone itself: The antigen this receptor binds is unknown. Base qualities are not provided; no much larger clone lies one nucleotide away.

This clonotype originated in an adult who received the AZD1222 COVID-19 vaccine. The input for sequencing was peripheral blood, taken 28 days after the second AZD1222 dose. This receptor chain uses TRBV29-1 and TRBJ2-4; 9 middle bases align to TRBD1. The nucleotide sequence reads as follows: TGCAGCGTTGTTGGGGACAGGGAGGCCAAAAACATTCAGTACTTC. Translated, this is CSVVGDREAKNIQYF.